The rows below give T cell receptor beta chains drawn from one sample of a study of patients and donors after allogeneic stem cell transplantation. MiXCR was run by TCRdb on the RT-PCR reads, yielding one entry per CDR3 protein. The repertoire consists of 920,000 or so distinct CDR3 sequences, with roughly 18% occurring once and the leading ten covering around 6%. Sequenced input: blood, either unsorted or a sorted T cell fraction (not recorded which). All receptors come from a human donor who was either an allogeneic HSCT recipient or a stem cell or donor lymphocyte infusion donor (not recorded which). It is not recorded whose cells these are; they may come from a transplant donor. Both conserved end residues are part of each CDR3. A D gene is named only where the DNA matches it firmly. Some rows have no size entry. The others give once, few or many, or a class for an expanded clone.

v_call: TRBV4-1; j_call: TRBJ2-7; clone_size: -; d_call: -; cdr3_nt: TGCGCCAGCAGCCAAGTCGATCGCGAGCAGTACTTC; cdr3_aa: CASSQVDREQYF
v_call: TRBV6-2/TRBV6-3; j_call: TRBJ2-1; clone_size: few; d_call: -; cdr3_nt: TGTGCCAGCAGTTCCGGGGCTTTGAATGAGCAGTTCTTC; cdr3_aa: CASSSGALNEQFF
v_call: TRBV10-3; j_call: TRBJ2-3; clone_size: -; d_call: -; cdr3_nt: TGTGCCATCAGGCTAAAAGGGGATACGCAGTATTTT; cdr3_aa: CAIRLKGDTQYF
v_call: TRBV12-3/TRBV12-4; j_call: TRBJ1-4; clone_size: few; d_call: TRBD1; cdr3_nt: TGTGCCAGCAGTTTCTCACAGGGGAATGAAAAACTGTTTTTT; cdr3_aa: CASSFSQGNEKLFF
v_call: TRBV3-1; j_call: TRBJ2-5; clone_size: -; d_call: TRBD2; cdr3_nt: TGTGCCAGCAGCCAAGGCTATGGCGGGGGGGCGAGGGAGACCCAGTACTTC; cdr3_aa: CASSQGYGGGARETQYF
v_call: TRBV12-3/TRBV12-4; j_call: TRBJ2-3; clone_size: many; d_call: -; cdr3_nt: TGTGCCAGCAGTGACTACCAGAGCACAGATACGCAGTATTTT; cdr3_aa: CASSDYQSTDTQYF
v_call: TRBV29-1; j_call: TRBJ1-2; clone_size: many; d_call: -; cdr3_nt: TGCAGCGTTGAGGGCGCTCCCGGGGATGGCTACACCTTC; cdr3_aa: CSVEGAPGDGYTF
v_call: TRBV25-1; j_call: TRBJ2-7; clone_size: few; d_call: -; cdr3_nt: TGTGCCAGCAGTGATCATGGAAACTACGAGCAGTACTTC; cdr3_aa: CASSDHGNYEQYF
v_call: TRBV2; j_call: TRBJ2-1; clone_size: few; d_call: -; cdr3_nt: TGTGCCAGCAGTGAGGACACCAATGAGCAGTTCTTC; cdr3_aa: CASSEDTNEQFF
v_call: TRBV5-6; j_call: TRBJ1-4; clone_size: -; d_call: -; cdr3_nt: TGTGCCAGCAGCTTGGCCTCGTTGTCTGAAAAACTGTTTTTT; cdr3_aa: CASSLASLSEKLFF
v_call: TRBV12-3/TRBV12-4; j_call: TRBJ1-1; clone_size: -; d_call: -; cdr3_nt: TGTGCCAGCAGCTACGGGGGGGGGAGCACTGAAGCTTTCTTT; cdr3_aa: CASSYGGGSTEAFF
v_call: TRBV4-3; j_call: TRBJ2-3; clone_size: few; d_call: TRBD2; cdr3_nt: TGCGCCAGCAGCCAAGTAGCGGGGGGAGGAGATACGCAGTATTTT; cdr3_aa: CASSQVAGGGDTQYF
v_call: TRBV11-2; j_call: TRBJ1-6; clone_size: -; d_call: -; cdr3_nt: TGTGCCAGCAGCTTATCAGGGGATAGCATCCACTTT; cdr3_aa: CASSLSGDSIHF
v_call: TRBV4-3; j_call: TRBJ2-7; clone_size: -; d_call: -; cdr3_nt: TGCGCCAGCAGCCAAGAATTAGGGTACGAGCAGTACTTC; cdr3_aa: CASSQELGYEQYF
v_call: TRBV12-3/TRBV12-4; j_call: TRBJ2-3; clone_size: -; d_call: -; cdr3_nt: TGTGCCAGCAGTTTGGGCAGATACACAGATACGCAGTATTTT; cdr3_aa: CASSLGRYTDTQYF
v_call: TRBV12-3/TRBV12-4; j_call: TRBJ1-2; clone_size: many; d_call: -; cdr3_nt: TGTGCCAGCAGTTCGGGGGGCAACCCAAGGGCTTTCTATGGCTACACCTTC; cdr3_aa: CASSSGGNPRAFYGYTF
v_call: TRBV6-5; j_call: TRBJ2-1; clone_size: few; d_call: -; cdr3_nt: TGTGCCAGCAGTTACTCCGGCGGAGCAGGGGCGTTCAACAATGAGCAGTTCTTC; cdr3_aa: CASSYSGGAGAFNNEQFF
v_call: TRBV2; j_call: TRBJ2-1; clone_size: -; d_call: TRBD2; cdr3_nt: TGTGCCAGCAGTGAGGGGGACTATCCCGGTGAGCAGTTCTTC; cdr3_aa: CASSEGDYPGEQFF
v_call: TRBV11-2; j_call: TRBJ1-4; clone_size: -; d_call: -; cdr3_nt: TGTGCCAGCAGCATCTCGGGGCGCCCGGAAAAACTGTTTTTT; cdr3_aa: CASSISGRPEKLFF
v_call: TRBV11-1; j_call: TRBJ2-3; clone_size: -; d_call: -; cdr3_nt: TGTGCCAGCAGCTTACGGGGGGCAAGCGATGGTCTGAGCACAGATACGCAGTATTTT; cdr3_aa: CASSLRGASDGLSTDTQYF
v_call: TRBV7-9; j_call: TRBJ2-5; clone_size: -; d_call: -; cdr3_nt: TGTGCCAGCAGAGTTGAGTCGGCGGGGAACATTCAAGAGACCCAGTACTTC; cdr3_aa: CASRVESAGNIQETQYF
v_call: TRBV9; j_call: TRBJ2-7; clone_size: few; d_call: -; cdr3_nt: TGTGCCAGCAGCGTAGAAACGGGGGCGACCTACGAGCAGTACTTC; cdr3_aa: CASSVETGATYEQYF
v_call: TRBV7-9; j_call: TRBJ2-3; clone_size: few; d_call: -; cdr3_nt: TGTGCCAGCACCTCAAACAGACTAGTCCCGGATACGCAGTATTTT; cdr3_aa: CASTSNRLVPDTQYF
v_call: TRBV20-1; j_call: TRBJ2-1; clone_size: -; d_call: -; cdr3_nt: TGCAGTGCTAGAGATCTTAATGAGGGGGATGAGCAGTTCTTC; cdr3_aa: CSARDLNEGDEQFF
v_call: TRBV6-1; j_call: TRBJ1-1; clone_size: -; d_call: -; cdr3_nt: TGTGCCAGCAGTCCCGCCTCCCCTGGACAAGTGAACACTGAAGCTTTCTTT; cdr3_aa: CASSPASPGQVNTEAFF
v_call: TRBV7-9; j_call: TRBJ1-2; clone_size: once; d_call: -; cdr3_nt: TGTGCCAGCAGCCCAGGTACCAAGGGTGGCTACACCTTC; cdr3_aa: CASSPGTKGGYTF
v_call: TRBV7-8; j_call: TRBJ2-5; clone_size: -; d_call: -; cdr3_nt: TGTGCCAGCAGCTTGCACAGGACAACCCAAGAGACCCAGTACTTC; cdr3_aa: CASSLHRTTQETQYF
v_call: TRBV10-3; j_call: TRBJ2-2; clone_size: -; d_call: TRBD1; cdr3_nt: TGTGCCATCCAGGGGGACATTTCCACCGGGGAGCTGTTTTTT; cdr3_aa: CAIQGDISTGELFF
v_call: TRBV2; j_call: TRBJ1-1; clone_size: few; d_call: -; cdr3_nt: TGTGCCAGCAGTGCGTTGATGAACACTGAAGCTTTCTTT; cdr3_aa: CASSALMNTEAFF
v_call: TRBV25-1; j_call: TRBJ1-2; clone_size: few; d_call: -; cdr3_nt: TGTGCCAGCAGTGAATTGGGGCCGGAGGGTAACTATGGCTACACCTTC; cdr3_aa: CASSELGPEGNYGYTF
v_call: TRBV20-1; j_call: TRBJ1-1; clone_size: few; d_call: TRBD1; cdr3_nt: TGCAGTGCACCGACCGCAGGGGGAAACACTGAAGCTTTCTTT; cdr3_aa: CSAPTAGGNTEAFF
v_call: TRBV6-1; j_call: TRBJ1-6; clone_size: -; d_call: TRBD1; cdr3_nt: TGTGCCAGCACCAAGGGACAGGGGGTTTTTTCACCCCTCCACTTT; cdr3_aa: CASTKGQGVFSPLHF
v_call: TRBV18; j_call: TRBJ2-2; clone_size: -; d_call: TRBD2; cdr3_nt: TGTGCCAGCTCACCACCGGGACTAGCGGGAGGAAACACCGGGGAGCTGTTTTTT; cdr3_aa: CASSPPGLAGGNTGELFF
v_call: TRBV14; j_call: TRBJ2-6; clone_size: -; d_call: -; cdr3_nt: TGTGCCAGCAGCTACGACGGGGCCAACGTCCTGACTTTC; cdr3_aa: CASSYDGANVLTF
v_call: TRBV5-1; j_call: TRBJ2-5; clone_size: -; d_call: -; cdr3_nt: TGCGCCAGCAGCCTTCGGTCACCCGGGGGCCAAGAGACCCAGTACTTC; cdr3_aa: CASSLRSPGGQETQYF
v_call: TRBV29-1; j_call: TRBJ2-1; clone_size: many; d_call: -; cdr3_nt: TGCAGCGTTGAGCGGGGAATCTACAATGAGCAGTTCTTC; cdr3_aa: CSVERGIYNEQFF
v_call: TRBV5-1; j_call: TRBJ1-1; clone_size: few; d_call: -; cdr3_nt: TGCGCCAGCAGCCGGGGGACCCCGAACACTGAAGCTTTCTTT; cdr3_aa: CASSRGTPNTEAFF
v_call: TRBV5-1; j_call: TRBJ2-2; clone_size: -; d_call: -; cdr3_nt: TGCGCCAGCAGCTGGCAGGGGCCGCGTAAAAACACCGGGGAGCTGTTTTTT; cdr3_aa: CASSWQGPRKNTGELFF
v_call: TRBV7-2; j_call: TRBJ1-3; clone_size: few; d_call: -; cdr3_nt: TGTGCCAGCAGCTTCACAGGGAACGCGGGCGGAAACACCATATATTTT; cdr3_aa: CASSFTGNAGGNTIYF
v_call: TRBV12-3/TRBV12-4; j_call: TRBJ2-5; clone_size: few; d_call: TRBD2; cdr3_nt: TGTGCCAGCAGGACTAGCGGCGGGGGGGAGACCCAGTACTTC; cdr3_aa: CASRTSGGGETQYF
v_call: TRBV7-9; j_call: TRBJ2-5; clone_size: -; d_call: TRBD1; cdr3_nt: TGTGCCAGCAGCGGACAGGGGAAGGAGACCCAGTACTTC; cdr3_aa: CASSGQGKETQYF
v_call: TRBV20-1; j_call: TRBJ1-1; clone_size: -; d_call: -; cdr3_nt: TGCAGTGCCGCTCCGGGAGTCTCTGAAGCTTTCTTT; cdr3_aa: CSAAPGVSEAFF
v_call: TRBV5-1; j_call: TRBJ1-1; clone_size: many; d_call: -; cdr3_nt: TGCGCCAGCAGCGACACAGGGCCCACTGAAGCTTTCTTT; cdr3_aa: CASSDTGPTEAFF
v_call: TRBV4-3; j_call: TRBJ2-1; clone_size: many; d_call: -; cdr3_nt: TGCGCCAGCAGCCACAATCTTCAGGGGGGGAGGTTCTACAATGAGCAGTTCTTC; cdr3_aa: CASSHNLQGGRFYNEQFF
v_call: TRBV27; j_call: TRBJ1-2; clone_size: -; d_call: -; cdr3_nt: TGTGCCAGTGGGCCGGGGGGTAGAAACTATGGCTACACCTTC; cdr3_aa: CASGPGGRNYGYTF
v_call: TRBV7-8; j_call: TRBJ2-1; clone_size: many; d_call: TRBD1; cdr3_nt: TGTGCCAGCAGCTTAGGAGGACAGGGGCTCCTCAATGAGCAGTTCTTC; cdr3_aa: CASSLGGQGLLNEQFF